This T cell receptor beta chain was captured by sequencing in a study of long-term antiretroviral therapy in people with HIV. About the study: The earliest specimens came about a decade ahead of the 2015 immediate-ART recommendation.

Donors needed at least one pre-ART PBMC sample plus at least two post-ART samples. Cryopreserved PBMC samples of roughly 0.95-11 million cells were used for DNA extraction. This clone was seen just once. Its antigen is not known. Trimming shortened V by 5 bases and J by 1 base, and 12 bases separated the two germline ends. The CDR3 is 14 amino acids. From germline, CDR1 is SGHTA and CDR2 FQGNSA. Findings of the study overall: Clonotypes expanded prior to ART showed repertoire dominance at all sampled time points.

Survey-level immunoSEQ v3.0 assays were run. Sequenced by immunoSEQ multiplex PCR; TCRdb stores in-frame clones only, minus some. The table shows about 23,000 clones, with around 83% occurring only once. The receptor was derived from a man aged 50 or older with HIV. The sample was unsorted PBMCs, taken 0.4 years after starting antiretroviral therapy. The chain uses TRBV7-2 and TRBJ2-7, with a tentative D call TRBD1 (6 bases). This chain's CDR3 is CASSPRQESYEQYF. DNA for the CDR3: TGTGCCAGCAGCCCCCGACAGGAATCCTACGAGCAGTACTTC.